This T cell receptor beta chain was identified in a study of cytomegalovirus exposure and HLA in healthy donors. Whole-study results and caveats: While the bulk of TCR sequences proved rare, some public TCRs turned up in many donors. Cytomegalovirus association was listed for 164 TCR beta chains.

On this clone itself: Its antigen remains unknown.

Germline-derived CDR1 and CDR2 are SGHNT and YYREEE (reference sequence). V was trimmed by 0 bases and J by 1 base, leaving 7 bases between them. This CDR3 comprises 14 residues. Using immunoSEQ multiplex PCR, the repertoire was profiled, and TCRdb retains in-frame clones only, with some absent. This sample has 70,000 to 75,000 clones, with approximately 94% found just once. What was sequenced was PBMCs. This rearrangement joins TRBV5-4 to TRBJ2-5, with D uncertain. The receptor comes from a woman between 18 and 29 years old in good health and CMV-seronegative. The CDR3 coding sequence is TGTGCCAGCAGCTTGGCCCGGTCCCAAGAGACCCAGTACTTC. Translating it yields CASSLARSQETQYF.